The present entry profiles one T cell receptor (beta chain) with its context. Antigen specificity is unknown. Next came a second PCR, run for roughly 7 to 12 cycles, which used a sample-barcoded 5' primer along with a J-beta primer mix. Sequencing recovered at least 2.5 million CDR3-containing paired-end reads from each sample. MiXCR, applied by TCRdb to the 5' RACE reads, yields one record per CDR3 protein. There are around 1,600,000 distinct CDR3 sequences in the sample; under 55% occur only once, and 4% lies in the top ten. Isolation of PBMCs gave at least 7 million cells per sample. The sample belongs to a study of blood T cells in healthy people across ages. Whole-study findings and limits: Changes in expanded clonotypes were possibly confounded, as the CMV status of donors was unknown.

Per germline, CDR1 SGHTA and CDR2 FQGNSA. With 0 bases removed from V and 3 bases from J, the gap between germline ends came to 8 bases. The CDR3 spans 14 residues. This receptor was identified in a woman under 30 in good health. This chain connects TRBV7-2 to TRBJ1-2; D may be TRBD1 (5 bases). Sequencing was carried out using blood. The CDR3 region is CASSLASGYYGYTF. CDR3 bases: TGTGCCAGCAGCTTAGCTTCAGGGTACTATGGCTACACCTTC.